A selection of T cell receptor beta chains follows, all from one sample in a study of T cells in Graves' hyperthyroidism and ophthalmopathy. MiXCR, applied by TCRdb to the multiplex PCR reads, yields one record per CDR3 protein. This table holds about 560,000 distinct CDR3 sequences, roughly a sixth found once. The sample taken for sequencing was blood. The receptor source for this set is a woman aged 18-29 years with Graves' hyperthyroidism. Both conserved end residues are part of each CDR3. The D gene is left open where the match is weak. Only part of the rows carry a size: once, few, many, or a class if the clone is expanded.

cdr3_aa cdr3_nt clone_size d_call j_call v_call
CASSLAPSAEAFF TGTGCCAGCAGTTTAGCGCCGTCGGCTGAAGCTTTCTTT many NA TRBJ1-1 TRBV12-3/TRBV12-4
CASSPIEGDYLAKNIQYF TGTGCCAGCAGTCCTATCGAGGGGGACTATCTAGCCAAAAACATTCAGTACTTC many NA TRBJ2-4 TRBV7-9
CASRTRGINQPQHF TGTGCCAGCAGAACTAGGGGGATCAATCAGCCCCAGCATTTT few NA TRBJ1-5 TRBV6-1
CSARVGFPSYELYF TGCAGTGCTAGAGTTGGCTTCCCCTCCTACGAGCTGTACTTC NA NA TRBJ2-7 TRBV20-1
CSATVGGQNIQYF TGCAGCGCTACGGTGGGGGGGCAAAACATTCAGTACTTC many NA TRBJ2-4 TRBV20-1
CASSSNRGMGETQYF TGTGCCAGCAGTTCGAACAGGGGTATGGGAGAGACCCAGTACTTC NA TRBD1 TRBJ2-5 TRBV12-3/TRBV12-4
CASSEVGLFSGRRDEQFF TGTGCCAGCAGTGAAGTTGGGCTTTTTAGCGGGAGGCGGGATGAGCAGTTCTTC many TRBD2 TRBJ2-1 TRBV2
CASSLDGQYNSPLHF TGCGCCAGCAGCTTGGACGGACAGTATAATTCACCCCTCCACTTT NA NA TRBJ1-6 TRBV5-1
CASSLVGSPEAQYF TGTGCCAGCAGCTTAGTTGGCAGCCCTGAGGCCCAGTACTTC NA NA TRBJ2-5 TRBV11-2
CASIPPGGETQYF TGTGCCAGCATTCCCCCGGGGGGAGAGACCCAGTACTTC few TRBD2 TRBJ2-5 TRBV6-1
CSARDLGVSNQPQHF TGCAGTGCTAGAGACCTCGGGGTAAGCAATCAGCCCCAGCATTTT many NA TRBJ1-5 TRBV20-1
CASSHEGVTDTQYF TGTGCCAGCAGCCACGAGGGGGTAACAGATACGCAGTATTTT few NA TRBJ2-3 TRBV7-2
CASSSPRGQGTVIGTDTQYF TGTGCCAGCAGCTCACCCAGGGGGCAGGGCACCGTAATTGGCACAGATACGCAGTATTTT many TRBD1 TRBJ2-3 TRBV7-9
CASSTGPTDTQYF TGCGCCAGCAGCACCGGGCCCACAGATACGCAGTATTTT many NA TRBJ2-3 TRBV5-1
CASSQEPGGRYNEQFF TGTGCCAGCAGCCAAGAGCCCGGGGGGAGGTACAATGAGCAGTTCTTC NA TRBD2 TRBJ2-1 TRBV3-1
CASIPGGRAIEQFF TGTGCCAGCATCCCGGGCGGGAGGGCCATTGAGCAGTTCTTC many TRBD2 TRBJ2-1 TRBV27
CSARVAGPETQYF TGCAGTGCTAGAGTAGCGGGACCGGAGACCCAGTACTTC NA TRBD2 TRBJ2-5 TRBV20-1
CSARVPGTAKNIQYF TGCAGTGCTAGAGTGCCAGGGACAGCCAAAAACATTCAGTACTTC many NA TRBJ2-4 TRBV20-1
CASSFGQGLYSYTF TGTGCCAGCAGCTTCGGACAGGGCCTCTATAGCTACACCTTC NA TRBD1 TRBJ1-2 TRBV5-5
CASSSRDPRANEKLFF TGTGCCAGCAGTTCTCGGGACCCTCGGGCTAATGAAAAACTGTTTTTT few NA TRBJ1-4 TRBV6-1
CASIDPNTGELFF TGTGCCAGCATCGACCCAAACACCGGGGAGCTGTTTTTT NA NA TRBJ2-2 TRBV6-1
CASSIIGTGVRTEAFF TGTGCCAGTAGTATTATTGGGACAGGGGTTCGCACTGAAGCTTTCTTT NA TRBD1 TRBJ1-1 TRBV19
CASSLIRVGTGTYEQYF TGTGCCAGCAGCTTAATTCGGGTAGGGACAGGGACCTACGAGCAGTACTTC few TRBD1 TRBJ2-7 TRBV7-9
CASSFNRVGHTDTQYF TGTGCCAGCAGTTTTAACAGGGTGGGCCACACAGATACGCAGTATTTT many NA TRBJ2-3 TRBV28
CASRGGGTAYNEQFF TGTGCCAGCAGAGGGGGCGGGACAGCTTACAATGAGCAGTTCTTC few NA TRBJ2-1 TRBV4-2
CASSGDRPIYGYTF TGTGCCAGTAGTGGGGACCGACCCATCTATGGCTACACCTTC NA NA TRBJ1-2 TRBV19
CASNTGSNYGYTF TGTGCCAGCAATACAGGGAGCAACTATGGCTACACCTTC NA NA TRBJ1-2 TRBV12-3/TRBV12-4
CASSPMDEYNEQFF TGTGCCAGCTCACCTATGGACGAATACAATGAGCAGTTCTTC many NA TRBJ2-1 TRBV18
CASNPKEGARVYEQYF TGCGCCAGCAACCCCAAAGAGGGGGCGAGAGTTTACGAGCAGTACTTC NA TRBD1 TRBJ2-7 TRBV5-1
CASSQLTGREQYF TGCGCCAGCAGCCAATTGACAGGCAGGGAGCAGTACTTC NA NA TRBJ2-7 TRBV4-3
CASSRFKGQGSNQPQHF TGTGCCAGCAGCCGCTTCAAGGGACAGGGGAGCAATCAGCCCCAGCATTTT NA TRBD1 TRBJ1-5 TRBV4-2
CASSPPDRGTHEQYF TGTGCCAGCAGTCCACCGGACAGGGGGACCCACGAGCAGTACTTC NA TRBD1 TRBJ2-7 TRBV28
CATQTGGRTGELFF TGTGCCACCCAAACAGGGGGCCGAACCGGGGAGCTGTTTTTT many TRBD1 TRBJ2-2 TRBV11-1
CASSSAGARGITDTQYF TGTGCCAGCAGTTCAGCCGGGGCCCGAGGGATTACAGATACGCAGTATTTT NA NA TRBJ2-3 TRBV28